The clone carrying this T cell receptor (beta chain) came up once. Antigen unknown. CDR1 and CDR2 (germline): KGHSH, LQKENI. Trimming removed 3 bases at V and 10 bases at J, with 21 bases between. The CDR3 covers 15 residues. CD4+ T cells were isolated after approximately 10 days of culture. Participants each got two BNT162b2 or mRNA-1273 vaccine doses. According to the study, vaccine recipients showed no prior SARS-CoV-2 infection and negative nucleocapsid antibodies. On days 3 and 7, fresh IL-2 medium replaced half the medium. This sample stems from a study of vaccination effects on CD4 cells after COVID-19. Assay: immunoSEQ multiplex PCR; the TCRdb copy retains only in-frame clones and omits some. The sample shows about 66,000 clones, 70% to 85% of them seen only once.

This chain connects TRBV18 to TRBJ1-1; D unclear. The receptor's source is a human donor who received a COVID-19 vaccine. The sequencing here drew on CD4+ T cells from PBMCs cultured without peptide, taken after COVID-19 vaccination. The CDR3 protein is CASSPATNAAAGAFF. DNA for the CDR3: TGTGCCAGCTCACCGGCTACCAACGCGGCCGCCGGAGCTTTCTTT.